The sequence of this T cell receptor (beta chain) was determined in a study of T-cell reconstitution after alpha-beta-depleted transplantation in children. During its preparation, the TCRbeta library received unique molecular identifiers. TCRdb used MiXCR to reprocess the PCR reads, holding one entry per CDR3 protein. The sample lists approximately 230,000 distinct CDR3 sequences, over 20% seen once, with about 2.8% in the top ten. Germline CDR1 and CDR2: SGHVS and FNYEAQ. V was trimmed by 2 bases and J by 5 bases, leaving 16 bases between them. This CDR3 contains 16 residues. The V call is TRBV7-6, the J call TRBJ2-1, with D perhaps matching TRBD1 (6 bases). Sequenced here: PBMCs, sampled before TCRalphabeta/CD19-depleted stem cell transplant. This receptor was taken from a girl under 10 years old with Fanconi anemia, due to receive a stem cell transplant. CDR3 protein: CASSLYPQGKNNEQFF. For the CDR3, the DNA is TGTGCCAGCAGCTTATATCCCCAGGGGAAGAACAATGAGCAGTTCTTC.